This TCR beta chain was found in a study of OX40 agonist ivuxolimab in advanced cancers. The CDR3 is 14 residues long. Trimming cost V 5 bases and J 8 bases, with 18 bases left between them. The germline V gene encodes CDR1 PRHDT and CDR2 FYEKMQ (reference sequence). Sequenced by immunoSEQ multiplex PCR; TCRdb stores in-frame clones only, minus some. In the table there are roughly 86,000 clones, around 86% of which are singletons. The rearrangement uses TRBV13 and TRBJ1-2; D is possibly TRBD1 (5 bases). This sequence originates from an adult with an advanced solid tumor such as melanoma, head and neck, liver or kidney cancer. Sequencing used CD4+ or CD8+ T cells sorted from blood, obtained in a trial of the OX40 agonist ivuxolimab. CDR3: CASSRDEGLGGYTF. Here the CDR3 DNA reads TGTGCCAGCAGCCGGGACGAAGGCCTGGGGGGCTACACCTTC.